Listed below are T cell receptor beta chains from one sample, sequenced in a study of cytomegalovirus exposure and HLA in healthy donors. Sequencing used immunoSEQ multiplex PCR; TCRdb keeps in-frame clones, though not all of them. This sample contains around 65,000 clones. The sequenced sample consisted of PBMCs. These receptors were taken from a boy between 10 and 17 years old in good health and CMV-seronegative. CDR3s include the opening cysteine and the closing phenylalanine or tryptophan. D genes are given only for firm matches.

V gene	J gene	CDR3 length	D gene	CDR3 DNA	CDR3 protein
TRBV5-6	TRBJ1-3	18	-	TGTGCCAGCAGCTTCCGACAAGCACTTTCTGACTCTGGAAACACCATATATTTT	CASSFRQALSDSGNTIYF
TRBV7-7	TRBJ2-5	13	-	TGTGCCAGCAGTAAAGGACAAGGGGAGACCCAGTACTTC	CASSKGQGETQYF
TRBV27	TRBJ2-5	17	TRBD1	TGTGCCAGCAGCTCTCCAACCACATTGGGACAGGCCCCCGCCCAGTACTTC	CASSSPTTLGQAPAQYF
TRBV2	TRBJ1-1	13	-	TGTGCCAGTGTGGGGCTGGCGAACACTGAAGATTTCTTT	CASVGLANTEDFF
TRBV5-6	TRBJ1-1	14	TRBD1	TGTGCCAGCAGCTGGGGGACAGGGAACACTGAAGCTTTCTTT	CASSWGTGNTEAFF
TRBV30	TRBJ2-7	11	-	TGTGCCTGGAGTGGGCACCACGAGCAGTACTTC	CAWSGHHEQYF
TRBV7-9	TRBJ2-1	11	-	TGTGCCAGCAGTCCCTCGGATGAGCAGTTCTTC	CASSPSDEQFF
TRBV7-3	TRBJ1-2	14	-	TGTGCCAGCAGCCCGACTGGAGCTAACTATGGCTACACCTTC	CASSPTGANYGYTF
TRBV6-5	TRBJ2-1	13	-	TGTGCCAGCGCCGCCAGCTCCTACAATGAGCAGTTCTTC	CASAASSYNEQFF
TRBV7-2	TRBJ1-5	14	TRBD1	TGTGCCAGCAGCTTTCCGGGACAGGGTCAGCCCCAGCATTTT	CASSFPGQGQPQHF
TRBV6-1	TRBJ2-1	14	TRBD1	TGTGCCAGCAGTGCTGGGACAGACTACAATGAGCAGTTCTTC	CASSAGTDYNEQFF
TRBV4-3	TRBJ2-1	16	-	TGCGCCAGCAGCCAAGATATTAGAGGTTTTTACAATGAGCAGTTCTTC	CASSQDIRGFYNEQFF
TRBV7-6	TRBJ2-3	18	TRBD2	TGTGCCAGCAGCGCCCCCGGGACTAGCGGGGGGGCGGCGGATACGCAGTATTTT	CASSAPGTSGGAADTQYF
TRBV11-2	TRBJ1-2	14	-	TGTGCCAGCAGCTTAAGAAGGGGCGACTATGGCTACACCTTC	CASSLRRGDYGYTF